One sample yielded the 14 T cell receptor beta chains listed below, sequenced in a study of blood T cell repertoires in COVID-19. The repertoire was sequenced with immunoSEQ multiplex PCR; TCRdb's copy has only in-frame clones and lacks some. The table shows around 200,000 clones, with over 70% occurring only once. Sequenced material: peripheral blood. These receptors originate from a woman aged 70-85 years with acute or convalescent COVID-19.

V is TRBV2 and J is TRBJ2-2; a weak D match, TRBD2 (6 bases). This CDR3 is built from 15 residues. The germline V and J ends were trimmed by 6 bases and 0 bases, with 11 bases remaining between them. The V gene's germline CDR1 is SNHLY and CDR2 FYNNEI. CDR3 region: CASSYSGANTGELFF. The CDR3 nucleotides are TGTGCCAGCAGCTATAGCGGAGCGAACACCGGGGAGCTGTTTTTT. Drawing the rest from reference TRBV2 and TRBJ2-2, the complete variable domain is EPEVTQTPSHQVTQMGQEVILRCVPISNHLYFYWYRQILGQKVEFLVSFYNNEISEKSEIFDDQFSVERPDGSNFTLKIRSTKLEDSAMYFCASSYSGANTGELFFGEGSRLTVL.

This clone was counted a single time. The chain couples TRBV27 to TRBJ2-7; 16 nucleotides align to TRBD2. The germline CDR1 and CDR2 sequences are MNHEY and SMNVEV (reference sequence). The length of the CDR3 is 19 residues. J lost 1 base, V lost 5 bases, and 11 bases had no gene match. Here the CDR3 DNA reads TGTGCCAGCAGTCTCCTCGGGACTAGCGGGAGGGACTTTTCCTACGAGCAGTACTTC. Its translation: CASSLLGTSGRDFSYEQYF.

This chain joins TRBV29-1 and TRBJ2-5, with 14 bases identical to TRBD2. CDR1 is SQVTM, CDR2 ANQGSEA, per germline. J lost 5 bases, V lost 4 bases, and 6 bases had no gene match. This CDR3 region has 15 residues. The CDR3 here is CSVGLAGGSEETQYF. CDR3 DNA sequence: TGCAGCGTTGGACTAGCGGGAGGGTCGGAGGAGACCCAGTACTTC.

This clone was seen a few times. The chain joins TRBV5-4 to TRBJ2-3; 8 bases are shared with TRBD1. The J segment lost 3 bases and the V segment lost 0 bases, leaving 3 bases of the junction unmatched. The CDR3 contains 15 residues. Looked up from germline, CDR1 is SGHNT and CDR2 is YYREEE (reference sequence). CDR3 nucleotide sequence: TGTGCCAGCAGCTTGGGGACAGGGAGGACAGATACGCAGTATTTT. The encoded protein is CASSLGTGRTDTQYF.

The rearrangement links TRBV7-9 to TRBJ2-3; D gene uncertain. Trimming stripped 2 bases from V and 3 bases from J, with 9 bases between. This CDR3 is 14 amino acids long. Germline-derived CDR1 and CDR2 are SEHNR and FQNEAQ (reference sequence). Written as DNA, the CDR3 is TGTGCCAGCAGCTTAAGTCAAGCGACAGATACGCAGTATTTT. It is translated as CASSLSQATDTQYF. Using reference TRBV7-9 and TRBJ2-3 for the parts outside the CDR3, the full variable domain is DTGVSQNPRHKITKRGQNVTFRCDPISEHNRLYWYRQTLGQGPEFLTYFQNEAQLEKSRLLSDRFSAERPKGSFSTLEIQRTEQGDSAMYLCASSLSQATDTQYFGPGTRLTVL.

This clone has only a few counts. The chain couples TRBV18 to TRBJ2-7; 7 positions agree with TRBD2. The germline V gene has CDR1 KGHSH and CDR2 LQKENI. CDR3 length: 16 residues. With V trimmed by 4 bases and J by 2 bases, 11 bases remained unmatched. The CDR3 sequence is CASSLLLADQTYEQYF. The CDR3 DNA reads as TGTGCCAGCTCACTCCTTCTAGCGGACCAGACCTACGAGCAGTACTTC.

This sequence joins TRBV12-3 or TRBV12-4 and TRBJ1-3; D uncertain. The CDR3 loop spans 12 amino acids. V dropped 6 bases and J dropped 5 bases, with 8 bases sitting between them. DNA of the CDR3: TGTGCCAGCAGAGAGACAAGAAACACCATATATTTT. Amino acid sequence: CASRETRNTIYF.

The chain is built from TRBV6-6 and TRBJ1-2, with D maybe TRBD1 (5 bases). V gave up 5 bases and J gave up 7 bases, with 11 bases separating them. The CDR3 totals 12 residues. The germline gives CDR1 MNHNY, CDR2 SVGAGI (reference sequence). CDR3 in amino acids: CASSPGSGGYTF. Written as DNA, the CDR3 is TGTGCCAGCAGTCCAGGGTCTGGTGGCTACACCTTC.

The table lists this clone with a count of one. The rearrangement links TRBV9 to TRBJ1-1, with 8 bases identical to TRBD1. The ends lost 3 bases at V and 1 base at J; junction bases unmatched: 11. CDR1 and CDR2 (germline): SGDLS, YYNGEE. The CDR3 is made up of 17 amino acids. For the CDR3, the DNA is TGTGCCAGCAGCGATAGCTCTCGGGGACAGGCGAACACTGAAGCTTTCTTT. Translating it yields CASSDSSRGQANTEAFF.

The chain joins TRBV28 to TRBJ2-5, with 7 bases lining up with TRBD1. CDR1 and CDR2 from the germline V gene are MDHEN and SYDVKM. The V and J ends lost 5 bases and 2 bases, in that order; junction bases with no gene match: 11. The CDR3 sequence is 16 residues long. CDR3 in DNA: TGTGCCAGCAGTATCCAACAGGGGCTCAGGCAAGAGACCCAGTACTTC. Its translation: CASSIQQGLRQETQYF.

The V call is TRBV10-3, the J call TRBJ2-7; 9 bases fit TRBD1. Germline lookup yields CDR1 ENHRY and CDR2 SYGVKD. The V gene end was trimmed by 2 bases and the J gene end by 2 bases; junction bases not matched to a gene: 1. The CDR3 covers 14 residues. The CDR3 bases are TGTGCCATCAGTGAGGGACAGGGGCCCTACGAGCAGTACTTC. As protein: CAISEGQGPYEQYF.

This sequence joins TRBV3-1 (or the pseudogene TRBV3-2) and TRBJ1-2, with a weak D call TRBD1 (5 bases). The V end was cut by 0 bases, the J end by 4 bases, with 6 bases between. Germline CDR1 is LGHDT and CDR2 is YNNKEL (reference sequence). CDR3 size: 13 residues. CDR3 residues: CASSQEQVYGYTF. DNA of the CDR3: TGTGCCAGCAGCCAAGAACAGGTCTATGGCTACACCTTC.

The rearrangement links TRBV6-5 to TRBJ2-7; no clear D gene. Trimming cost V 10 bases and J 3 bases, with 13 bases left between them. This CDR3 region has 12 residues. Germline CDR1 is MNHEY and CDR2 is SVGAGI. The CDR3 region has the DNA TGTGCCACCATCAACGAGGTCTACGAGCAGTACTTC. Amino acid sequence: CATINEVYEQYF.

This chain uses TRBV3-1 (or the pseudogene TRBV3-2) with TRBJ2-2; 7 bases agree with TRBD1. The germline V gene has CDR1 LGHDT and CDR2 YNNKEL (reference sequence). The CDR3 contains 14 residues. V dropped 2 bases and J dropped 5; count of bases not matched to a gene: 2. CDR3 DNA sequence: TGTGCCAGCAGCCAATTGACAGGGACCGGGGAGCTGTTTTTT. Its protein product is CASSQLTGTGELFF.